This TCR beta chain was observed in a study of blood T cell repertoires in COVID-19. The authors' processing: Nucleated cell number was recorded as an estimate derived from reference gene primer amplification. Data came from immunoSEQ multiplex PCR; TCRdb stores just in-frame clones and leaves some out. V and J calls plus clone size are reproduced from that table; the DNA served to infer D and trimming. Here the sample spans approximately 74,000 clones, 79% being singletons. Germline V gene data show CDR1 as SGHNT and CDR2 as YYREEE (reference sequence). The V and J ends lost 4 bases and 5 bases, in that order; junction bases with no gene match: 5. The CDR3 is 13 amino acids. This clone has only one observation.

The sequencing sample was made of peripheral blood. V and J are TRBV5-4 and TRBJ1-1; 7 bases agree with TRBD1. The clonotype originates from a human donor in a cohort sampled during active COVID-19. In nucleotides, the CDR3 is TGTGCCAGCAGCAGGGGGCGCGGGACTGAAGCTTTCTTT. Its translation: CASSRGRGTEAFF.